This entry is about one TCR beta chain. Its specificity is not known. TCR alpha and TCR beta cDNA libraries with sample barcodes and UMIs came from 5'RACE using constant-segment primers. TCRdb itself ran the 5' RACE reads through MiXCR, one entry per CDR3 protein. The profile covers some 97,000 distinct CDR3 sequences, with around 10% appearing a single time and approximately 40% taken by the ten largest. The CDR3 sequence is 16 residues long. Trimming removed 2 bases from V and 6 bases from J; junction bases left unmatched: 10. Germline loops: CDR1 LGHDT, CDR2 YNNKEL (reference sequence). This entry belongs to a study of T-cell memory formation after mild COVID-19. Study-level information: TCR clustering was largely donor specific.

Overall study findings and caveats: Some responding clones appeared in pre-infection memory, suggesting cross-reactive memory joined.

This TCR was recovered from a man between 18 and 29 years old who had mild COVID-19 (a few samples of this study predate the infection). Cell type and time point are not known. The sequenced sample consisted of PBMCs or a T cell subset sorted from them (not recorded which). The chain has TRBV3-1 and TRBJ1-1, with 9 bases lining up with TRBD1. The CDR3: CASSQSPTGGSAEAFF. The CDR3 nucleotides read TGTGCCAGCAGCCAAAGTCCGACAGGGGGTTCAGCTGAAGCTTTCTTT.